The next 9 T cell receptor beta chains were all read from a single sample in a study of molecular identifiers for immune sequencing clone quantification. TCRdb analysed the PCR reads with MiXCR anew, one entry per CDR3 protein. This table holds roughly 9,700 distinct CDR3 sequences, 15% to 20% found once. Sequencing was done on a sample of naive CD8+ T cells from blood, with Jurkat cell RNA spiked in. Subset: FACS-sorted CD8+CD4-CCR7+CD45RA+ naive T cells. These receptors were taken from a human donor in good health. Some libraries in this study had Jurkat cell RNA spiked in.

This clonotype was counted many times. J is TRBJ2-2 and V is TRBV29-1, with a possible D match to TRBD1 (5 bases). This CDR3 spans 15 amino acids. Germline V lookup: CDR1 SQVTM, CDR2 ANQGSEA. Trimming stripped 3 bases from V and 1 base from J, with 12 bases between. The CDR3: CSVDSGQLNTGELFF. DNA for the CDR3: TGCAGCGTTGATAGTGGACAATTGAACACCGGGGAGCTGTTTTTT.

This clonotype was detected ten times or more. The chain has TRBV10-3 and TRBJ2-2; TRBD2 is a possible D gene (5 bases). This CDR3 has 19 amino acids. V lost 5 bases to trimming and J lost 0 bases, with 22 bases between them. Per germline, CDR1 ENHRY and CDR2 SYGVKD. The CDR3 DNA reads TGTGCCATCAGTCCCGCCGCCCCCTATAGCGTAGCGAACACCGGGGAGCTGTTTTTT. It encodes CAISPAAPYSVANTGELFF.

By its share, this clonotype is medium-sized. V and J are TRBV2 and TRBJ1-1; 7 nucleotides line up with TRBD1. Losses at the gene ends were 2 bases for V and 3 bases for J; bases not matched to a gene: 6. The CDR3 runs to 15 residues. The germline V gene has CDR1 SNHLY and CDR2 FYNNEI. CDR3 DNA: TGTGCCAGCAGTGAAACAGGGGAGGGTGACACTGAAGCTTTCTTT. This encodes CASSETGEGDTEAFF.

This clonotype is medium-sized in the sample. The chain combines TRBV7-2 with TRBJ1-1, with a tentative D call TRBD1 (6 bases). CDR1 is SGHTA, CDR2 FQGNSA, per germline. Trimming cost V 5 bases and J 4 bases, with 14 bases left between them. The CDR3 runs 14 residues. The CDR3 protein is CASSRRRGITEAFF. For the CDR3, the DNA is TGTGCCAGCAGCCGGCGAAGGGGGATCACTGAAGCTTTCTTT.

The chain combines TRBV24-1 with TRBJ2-1; no clear D gene. This CDR3 comprises 14 residues. V was pared by 5 bases and J by 0 bases, with 7 bases between. Germline V gene sequence: CDR1 KGHDR, CDR2 SFDVKD. CDR3 loop: CATSVRSSYNEQFF. The DNA of the CDR3 is TGTGCCACCAGTGTACGGAGCTCCTACAATGAGCAGTTCTTC.

This clonotype was recorded a few times. The gene calls are TRBV7-9 and TRBJ2-5; D is unclear. Trimming left V 3 bases short and J 5 bases short, with 13 bases between. CDR1 SEHNR and CDR2 FQNEAQ come from the germline V gene (reference sequence). The CDR3 has 14 amino acids. The DNA for the CDR3 is TGTGCCAGCAGCTTTATATCAGAGCGCGAGACCCAGTACTTC. It codes for CASSFISERETQYF.

With regard to this clonotype: One base away lies a much larger clone, so this may be a sequencing read error. The chain links TRBV12-3 or TRBV12-4 to TRBJ1-4; D possibly corresponds to TRBD1 (5 bases). V dropped 8 bases and J dropped 6 bases, with 10 bases sitting between them. This CDR3 is 12 amino acids long. Here the CDR3 DNA reads TGTGCCAGCGGGGGAGGGGATGAAAAACTGTTTTTT. Its protein is CASGGGDEKLFF.

This clonotype is categorized as medium-sized. V usage is TRBV4-1 and J usage is TRBJ2-3, with TRBD2 matching over 7 bases. The germline V gene has CDR1 MGHRA and CDR2 YSYEKL. Trimming at V came to 8 bases and at J to 5 bases, leaving 10 bases not matched to a gene. The CDR3 totals 14 residues. CDR3: CASYGGRGGDTQYF. Written as DNA, the CDR3 is TGCGCCAGCTACGGCGGGAGAGGCGGAGATACGCAGTATTTT.

This clonotype was observed many times. The CDR3 loop reads CASSAGQTNTDTQYF. In DNA, the CDR3 is TGTGCCAGCAGCGCCGGACAAACGAACACAGATACGCAGTATTTT. This sequence joins TRBV9 and TRBJ2-3; tentative D call: TRBD1 (5 bases). This CDR3 comprises 15 residues. Germline CDR1 SGDLS, CDR2 YYNGEE. V was shortened by 3 bases and J by 2 bases, with 13 bases between the two germline ends.